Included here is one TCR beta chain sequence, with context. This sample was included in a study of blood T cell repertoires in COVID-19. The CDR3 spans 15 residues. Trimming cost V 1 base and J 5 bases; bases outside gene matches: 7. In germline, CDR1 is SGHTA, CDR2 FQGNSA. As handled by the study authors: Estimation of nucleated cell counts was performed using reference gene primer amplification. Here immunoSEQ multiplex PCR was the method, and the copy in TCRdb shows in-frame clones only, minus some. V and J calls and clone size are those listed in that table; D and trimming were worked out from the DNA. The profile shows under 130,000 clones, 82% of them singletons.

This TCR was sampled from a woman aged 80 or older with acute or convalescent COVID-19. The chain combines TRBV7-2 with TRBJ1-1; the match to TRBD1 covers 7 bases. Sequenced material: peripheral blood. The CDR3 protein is CASSLVAGGGTEAFF. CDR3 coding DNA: TGTGCCAGCAGCTTAGTCGCAGGGGGAGGAACTGAAGCTTTCTTT.